This T cell receptor beta chain was recorded in a study of blood T cell repertoires in COVID-19. Study overall: The United States, Italy and Spain provided the acute and convalescent COVID-19 samples.

Authors' analysis steps: Amplifying reference gene primers gave estimates of nucleated cell counts. The repertoire was sequenced with immunoSEQ multiplex PCR; TCRdb's copy has only in-frame clones and lacks some. V and J calls and clone size are given by that table; D and trimming were obtained from the DNA. The sample includes some 200,000 clones, about 84% of them seen just once. Everyone who took part was roughly 18 to 89 years old, and they came from 24 US areas. Grouping used clinical history reported by participants in a survey and questionnaire. This clone showed up many times. V trimming: 5 bases; J trimming: 8 bases; junction bases outside the gene matches: 9. Germline V gene lookup returns CDR1 SEHNR and CDR2 FQNEAQ (reference sequence). The CDR3 extends over 15 amino acids.

The origin of this receptor is a woman aged 40-49 years with acute COVID-19. The chain carries TRBV7-9 and TRBJ2-1, with TRBD2 matching over 10 bases. Sequencing used PBMCs or T cells enriched from blood (not recorded which). The CDR3 DNA reads as TGTGCCAGCAGCAATACTAGCGGGGAGCTTCATGAGCAGTTCTTC. It is translated as CASSNTSGELHEQFF.